A selection of T cell receptor beta chains follows, all from one sample in a study of T cells in localized non-small cell lung cancer. The method was immunoSEQ multiplex PCR; TCRdb's version includes in-frame clones alone and lacks a portion of them. Among more than 2,000 clones, approximately 17% were seen once, and the ten largest hold about a tenth. The sequences come from normal lung tissue next to the tumor, collected before any cancer treatment. The receptors were gathered from a man aged 40 to 70 with stage I squamous cell lung carcinoma. CDR3s include the opening cysteine and the closing phenylalanine or tryptophan.

v_call: TRBV11-3
cdr3_aa: CASSPVWGEGGPNEQFF

v_call: TRBV6-8
cdr3_aa: CASNGLAGARNEQFF

v_call: TRBV5-1
cdr3_aa: CASSLAMMQETQYF

v_call: TRBV5-1
cdr3_aa: CASSTWTVQETQYF

v_call: TRBV28
cdr3_aa: CASSRSGTSEAFF

v_call: TRBV15
cdr3_aa: CATSRDVGAGNQPQHF

v_call: TRBV11-3
cdr3_aa: CASSSSELTRKTYGYTF

v_call: TRBV28
cdr3_aa: CASSLRGDYSNEQFF

v_call: TRBV6-8
cdr3_aa: CASGQGGGEQYF

v_call: TRBV11-3
cdr3_aa: CASSLDGVGGNTIYF

v_call: TRBV6-8
cdr3_aa: CASSDPQGKDNQPQHF

v_call: TRBV18
cdr3_aa: CASSPGLVSDEQYF

v_call: TRBV9
cdr3_aa: CASSVELGPSYEQYF

v_call: TRBV5-1
cdr3_aa: CASSLGAGEVYEQYF

v_call: TRBV6-8
cdr3_aa: CANPGLAGDEQYF

v_call: TRBV23-1
cdr3_aa: CASSYRDLVYNEQFF

v_call: TRBV6-8
cdr3_aa: CASSYLDNEQFF

v_call: TRBV11-3
cdr3_aa: CASSLGASGSRYNEQFF

v_call: TRBV11-3
cdr3_aa: CASSQAGQGAAYEQYF

v_call: TRBV6-8
cdr3_aa: CASSDPKGKADTQYF

v_call: TRBV11-3
cdr3_aa: CASSHRDRGDIQYF

v_call: TRBV12-2
cdr3_aa: CATGDREKNTGELFF

v_call: TRBV28
cdr3_aa: CASSLWGAGPREIAQYF

v_call: TRBV6-8
cdr3_aa: CASSYLDADYGYTF

v_call: TRBV15
cdr3_aa: CATSRDLGGTGNTIYF

v_call: TRBV30
cdr3_aa: CAWTGEDQETQYF

v_call: TRBV11-3
cdr3_aa: CASSVDRVGYNEQFF

v_call: TRBV19
cdr3_aa: CASSLGQGWTEAFF